The 17 T cell receptor beta chains listed next were all sequenced from one sample in a study of cytomegalovirus exposure and HLA in healthy donors. PCR was performed using 60 Vbeta and 13 Jbeta primers. Sequencing used immunoSEQ multiplex PCR; TCRdb keeps in-frame clones, though not all of them. The data show approximately 70,000 clones, roughly 67% seen once. What was sequenced was PBMCs. Receptor source: a middle-aged man in good health and CMV-seropositive.

The table lists this clone with a count of one. This chain links TRBV5-4 with TRBJ1-1, with D uncertain. The CDR3 runs 15 residues. Germline loops: CDR1 SGHNT, CDR2 YYREEE (reference sequence). Between the trimmed V and J ends, which lost 7 bases and 1 base, there was a span of 17 bases. The DNA for the CDR3 is TGTGCCAGCCGCCCTAGGACTGAGGGGAACACTGAAGCTTTCTTT. Translation gives CASRPRTEGNTEAFF.

This clone occurred a few times. The rearrangement uses TRBV10-3 and TRBJ1-1, with a tentative D call TRBD1 (6 bases). CDR3 length equals 16 residues. Germline V gene data show CDR1 as ENHRY and CDR2 as SYGVKD. V gave up 8 bases and J gave up 4 bases, with 23 bases separating them. CDR3 region: CAIGWGRGGSSTEAFF. DNA for the CDR3: TGTGCCATCGGGTGGGGGCGGGGGGGGTCGAGCACTGAAGCTTTCTTT.

The chain employs TRBV4-2 and TRBJ1-2, with TRBD1 identical over 8 bases. The CDR3 totals 15 residues. V gave up 0 bases and J gave up 2 bases; unmatched junction bases: 2. Germline CDR1 LGHNA, CDR2 YNFKEQ. DNA for the CDR3: TGTGCCAGCAGCCAAGATTGGACAGGGAACTATGGCTACACCTTC. It specifies CASSQDWTGNYGYTF.

The CDR3 nucleotides are TGTGCCAGCAGCCTTCGACAGGGGCGCGAGCAGTACTTC. It translates to CASSLRQGREQYF. The rearrangement links TRBV11-3 to TRBJ2-7, with 8 nucleotides matching TRBD1. This CDR3 is 13 amino acids long. J gave up 6 bases and V 5 bases, and 6 bases lay outside the gene matches. The germline gives CDR1 SGHNT, CDR2 YENEEA.

The gene calls are TRBV29-1 and TRBJ2-2, with 8 bases matching TRBD1. The CDR3 is 13 residues long. J was trimmed by 4 bases and V by 6 bases; bases with no gene match: 4. The V gene's germline CDR1 is SQVTM and CDR2 ANQGSEA. The CDR3: CSVRTGITGELFF. CDR3 sequence (DNA): TGCAGCGTGAGGACAGGGATCACCGGGGAGCTGTTTTTT.

The chain joins TRBV5-1 to TRBJ2-2; D gene unclear. V was cut by 3 bases and J by 3 bases, with 9 bases left in between. Germline V CDR1 and CDR2: SGHRS, YFSETQ. The CDR3 totals 14 residues. The CDR3 bases are TGCGCCAGCAGCTCCCCTAGTGACACCGGGGAGCTGTTTTTT. The encoded protein is CASSSPSDTGELFF. The full variable domain, its missing parts supplied by reference TRBV5-1 and TRBJ2-2, is KAGVTQTPRYLIKTRGQQVTLSCSPISGHRSVSWYQQTPGQGLQFLFEYFSETQRNKGNFPGRFSGRQFSNSRSEMNVSTLELGDSALYLCASSSPSDTGELFFGEGSRLTVL.

V gene TRBV19 combines with J gene TRBJ1-1; D not resolved. CDR3 length: 12 residues. The V end lost 9 bases, the J end lost 6 bases, and 14 bases lay between the germline ends. Germline V gene lookup returns CDR1 LNHDA and CDR2 SQIVND (reference sequence). The CDR3 reads CASGAPFSEAFF. CDR3 DNA sequence: TGTGCCAGCGGAGCCCCGTTTTCTGAAGCTTTCTTT.

CDR3 amino acids: CASSLDAGQGATEAFF. CDR3 DNA: TGTGCCAGCAGCTTGGATGCGGGACAGGGGGCGACTGAAGCTTTCTTT. The chain recombines TRBV5-4 with TRBJ1-1; 12 bases map to TRBD1. With V trimmed by 0 bases and J by 5 bases, 5 bases remained unmatched. CDR1 is SGHNT, CDR2 YYREEE, per germline (reference sequence). CDR3 size: 16 residues.

This chain joins TRBV29-1 and TRBJ1-2; D gene uncertain. V lost 3 bases to trimming and J lost 4 bases, with 12 bases between them. Germline CDR1 and CDR2: SQVTM and ANQGSEA. The CDR3 loop spans 13 amino acids. This CDR3 is CSVESAHLYGYTF. The CDR3 region has the DNA TGCAGCGTTGAGTCTGCACACCTCTATGGCTACACCTTC.

About this clone itself: This sample includes further DNA sequences coding for the same CDR3. The chain joins TRBV5-4 to TRBJ2-3; D is possibly TRBD1 (5 bases). V lost 2 bases and J 0 bases, leaving 7 bases between the germline ends. The CDR3 has 14 amino acids. Germline CDR1 SGHNT, CDR2 YYREEE (reference sequence). Here the CDR3 DNA reads TGTGCCAGCAGCTTTCAGGGCAGCACAGATACGCAGTATTTT. Translating gives CASSFQGSTDTQYF.

This chain connects TRBV6-6 to TRBJ2-7, with D possibly matching TRBD1 (6 bases). Germline loops: CDR1 MNHNY, CDR2 SVGAGI (reference sequence). This CDR3 contains 15 residues. V was pared by 4 bases and J by 2 bases, with 15 bases between. As DNA, the CDR3 is TGTGCCAGCAGTTCTCCGGACAGTCCAACCTACGAGCAGTACTTC. Translated: CASSSPDSPTYEQYF.

The chain has TRBV30 and TRBJ1-1; no clear D gene. The CDR3 loop spans 13 amino acids. V gave up 0 bases and J gave up 1 base, with 6 bases separating them. Germline values: CDR1 GTSNPN, CDR2 SVGIG (reference sequence). The CDR3 sequence is CAWSVGTNTEAFF. CDR3 nucleotides: TGTGCCTGGAGTGTTGGCACGAACACTGAAGCTTTCTTT. The variable domain in full, completed from reference TRBV30 and TRBJ1-1, reads SQTIHQWPATLVQPVGSPLSLECTVEGTSNPNLYWYRQAAGRGLQLLFYSVGIGQISSEVPQNLSASRPQDRQFILSSKKLLLSDSGFYLCAWSVGTNTEAFFGQGTRLTVV.

This clone was observed a few times. The rearrangement joins TRBV29-1 to TRBJ1-1; 7 bases fit TRBD1. From germline, CDR1 is SQVTM and CDR2 ANQGSEA. This CDR3 comprises 12 residues. J was trimmed by 4 bases and V by 4 bases; bases with no gene match: 3. The CDR3, as DNA: TGCAGCGTTGCCAGGGGGAGCACTGAAGCTTTCTTT. Encoded protein: CSVARGSTEAFF. The full variable domain, with the rest looked up from reference TRBV29-1 and TRBJ1-1, is SAVISQKPSRDICQRGTSLTIQCQVDSQVTMMFWYRQQPGQSLTLIATANQGSEATYESGFVIDKFPISRPNLTFSTLTVSNMSPEDSSIYLCSVARGSTEAFFGQGTRLTVV.

V usage is TRBV5-1 and J usage is TRBJ2-5, with unresolved D. Germline V gives CDR1 SGHRS, CDR2 YFSETQ. Trimming left V 5 bases short and J 0 bases short, with 11 bases between. CDR3 length: 14 residues. The CDR3 loop reads CASRVASHQETQYF. The CDR3 nucleotides read TGCGCCAGCAGGGTAGCCAGCCACCAAGAGACCCAGTACTTC.

The chain joins TRBV7-9 to TRBJ1-4; D is unclear. The CDR3 length is 14 residues. V dropped 5 bases and J dropped 6 bases, with 13 bases sitting between them. CDR1 and CDR2 from the germline V gene are SEHNR and FQNEAQ (reference sequence). CDR3 bases: TGTGCCAGCAGCAATTCTGGTCCAGATGAAAAACTGTTTTTT. Amino acid sequence: CASSNSGPDEKLFF.

This clone was seen a handful of times. The CDR3 loop reads CATSGQGIYGYTF. CDR3 in DNA: TGTGCCACCAGCGGACAAGGGATCTATGGCTACACCTTC. The chain links TRBV15 to TRBJ1-2; D may be TRBD1 (5 bases). Trimming removed 5 bases at V and 4 bases at J, with 11 bases between. The germline CDR1 and CDR2 sequences are LNHNV and YYDKDF (reference sequence). The CDR3 length is 13 residues.

V is TRBV29-1 and J is TRBJ1-1; D is uncertain. This CDR3 region has 13 residues. Deletions cut 4 bases from V and 1 base from J, with 10 bases between. Germline-derived CDR1 and CDR2 are SQVTM and ANQGSEA. The CDR3 DNA follows: TGCAGCGTTGCCGGACGGGGGAACACTGAAGCTTTCTTT. Amino acid sequence: CSVAGRGNTEAFF.